This is a list of T cell receptor beta chains from one sample in a study of blood T cell repertoires in COVID-19. Here immunoSEQ multiplex PCR was the method, and the copy in TCRdb shows in-frame clones only, minus some. The sample has under 250,000 clones, over 70% seen once. The specimen was peripheral blood. The receptors were sampled from a woman older than 75 with acute or convalescent COVID-19. The CDR3 runs from the conserved cysteine through the conserved F or W. A D gene is named only where the DNA matches it firmly. Clone size is not always given. Where it is, it says once, few, many or a class for expanded clones.

v_gene	d_gene	j_gene	abundance	CDR3aa	CDR3nt
TRBV6-5	.	TRBJ2-3	.	CASIPGSLLTQYF	TGTGCCAGCATCCCAGGGTCGCTTTTGACGCAGTATTTT
TRBV5-1	TRBD1	TRBJ2-1	.	CASSLQGGEQFF	TGCGCCAGCAGCTTACAGGGGGGTGAGCAGTTCTTC
TRBV2	TRBD2	TRBJ2-3	.	CASSLLGTSVKDTQYF	TGTGCCAGCAGTCTACTAGGGACTAGCGTCAAGGATACGCAGTATTTT
TRBV5-4	.	TRBJ1-6	once	CASSSFNSLSYNSPLHF	TGTGCCAGCAGTTCATTCAACAGCCTCTCCTATAATTCACCCCTCCACTTT
TRBV14	TRBD1	TRBJ2-2	.	CASSQEGGFTGELFF	TGTGCCAGCAGCCAAGAAGGGGGCTTCACCGGGGAGCTGTTTTTT
TRBV29-1	.	TRBJ1-6	.	CSVQQGFNSPLHF	TGCAGCGTGCAACAGGGATTTAATTCACCCCTCCACTTT
TRBV5-1	TRBD1	TRBJ2-7	.	CASSWTGGSYEQYF	TGCGCCAGCAGCTGGACAGGGGGCTCCTACGAGCAGTACTTC
TRBV14	TRBD1	TRBJ2-3	.	CASSQARDRPGAFTDTQYF	TGTGCCAGCAGCCAAGCCCGGGACAGACCTGGGGCGTTCACAGATACGCAGTATTTT
TRBV19	.	TRBJ2-1	.	CASTLGGAGPAYNEQFF	TGTGCCAGTACTCTTGGGGGGGCGGGTCCGGCCTACAATGAGCAGTTCTTC
TRBV6-5	.	TRBJ2-2	.	CASSYSFTGAGELFF	TGTGCCAGCAGTTACTCGTTTACAGGTGCCGGGGAGCTGTTTTTT
TRBV19	TRBD1	TRBJ1-5	.	CASSIENRGREQPQHF	TGTGCCAGTAGTATAGAGAACAGGGGGCGAGAACAGCCCCAGCATTTT
TRBV7-9	TRBD1	TRBJ2-3	.	CASSLVTGLKDTQYF	TGTGCCAGCAGCTTAGTGACAGGGCTAAAAGATACGCAGTATTTT
TRBV19	.	TRBJ1-5	.	CASSIDRGVWVLSSNQPQHF	TGTGCCAGTAGTATAGATCGGGGGGTTTGGGTCCTATCTAGCAATCAGCCCCAGCATTTT
TRBV5-4	.	TRBJ1-3	.	CASSQPGDPSVGTIYF	TGTGCCAGCAGCCAGCCAGGGGACCCCTCAGTGGGGACCATATATTTT
TRBV6-5	.	TRBJ2-3	once	CASSWSLEAQYF	TGTGCCAGCAGTTGGTCGTTGGAGGCGCAGTATTTT
TRBV27	TRBD1	TRBJ1-2	.	CASSMGQGTINYGYTF	TGTGCCAGCAGTATGGGACAGGGAACCATTAACTATGGCTACACCTTC
TRBV29-1	TRBD1	TRBJ1-2	.	CSVDPGTGGNLYGYTF	TGCAGCGTTGATCCCGGGACAGGGGGCAATCTCTATGGCTACACCTTC
TRBV15	TRBD1	TRBJ1-2	once	CATSANRGQVYGYTF	TGTGCCACCAGCGCCAACAGGGGGCAGGTCTATGGCTACACCTTC
TRBV19	TRBD1	TRBJ1-5	.	CASSMGQKNQPQHF	TGTGCCAGTAGTATGGGACAGAAGAATCAGCCCCAGCATTTT
TRBV30	.	TRBJ1-4	.	CAWSVQINEKLFF	TGTGCCTGGAGTGTACAAATCAATGAAAAACTGTTTTTT
TRBV4-1	.	TRBJ2-1	few	CASSQEATRGRGEQFF	TGCGCCAGCAGCCAAGAAGCGACGCGGGGGCGCGGAGAGCAGTTCTTC
TRBV7-9	.	TRBJ1-4	.	CASREMNEKLFF	TGTGCCAGCCGGGAGATGAATGAAAAACTGTTTTTT
TRBV3-1/TRBV3-2	.	TRBJ1-5	once	CASSQGVNQPQHF	TGTGCCAGCAGCCAAGGCGTCAATCAGCCCCAGCATTTT
TRBV6-5	.	TRBJ1-5	.	CASSSSRANNQPQHF	TGTGCCAGCAGTTCTTCCAGGGCCAACAATCAGCCCCAGCATTTT
TRBV5-4	.	TRBJ2-5	.	CASNRPGAQETQYF	TGTGCCAGCAACCGGCCAGGGGCCCAAGAGACCCAGTACTTC
TRBV3-1/TRBV3-2	TRBD2	TRBJ2-1	once	CASSHGPWRGGNSSYNEQFF	TGTGCCAGCAGCCATGGACCGTGGCGGGGGGGGAACAGCTCCTACAATGAGCAGTTCTTC
TRBV6-4	.	TRBJ1-6	.	CASSESSYNSPLHF	TGTGCCAGCAGTGAGAGCTCCTATAATTCACCCCTCCACTTT
TRBV6-5	TRBD1	TRBJ1-1	.	CASSYRDRGTEAFF	TGTGCCAGCAGTTACAGGGACAGGGGTACTGAAGCTTTCTTT
TRBV6-1	TRBD1	TRBJ2-1	.	CASSEPGGDYNEQFF	TGTGCCAGCAGTGAACCAGGGGGAGATTACAATGAGCAGTTCTTC
TRBV3-1/TRBV3-2	.	TRBJ1-2	.	CASSQDHSGRGYTF	TGTGCCAGCAGCCAAGATCATTCAGGCCGCGGCTACACCTTC
TRBV5-5	.	TRBJ2-1	.	CASSYSGNSYNEQFF	TGTGCCAGCAGCTATAGCGGAAACTCCTACAATGAGCAGTTCTTC
TRBV4-2	TRBD1	TRBJ1-4	.	CASSQAQGANEKLFF	TGTGCCAGCAGCCAAGCTCAGGGGGCTAATGAAAAACTGTTTTTT
TRBV6-5	TRBD1	TRBJ2-1	.	CASKGADEQFF	TGTGCCAGCAAGGGGGCCGATGAGCAGTTCTTC
TRBV6-6	.	TRBJ2-5	.	CASSYSRLIETQYF	TGTGCCAGCAGTTACTCGCGTTTGATCGAGACCCAGTACTTC